This T cell receptor beta chain was obtained from a study of shared clonotypes between healthy human individuals. Caucasian adults residing in Nashville, Tennessee made up all the donors. The table came from immunoSEQ multiplex PCR; TCRdb's copy has only in-frame clones and leaves some out. The table includes about 600,000 clones, more than 95% detected once. Trimming took 6 bases from V and 4 from J; bases not matched to a gene: 7. There are 14 residues in the CDR3. Germline CDR1 and CDR2: MNHEY and SMNVEV (reference sequence). Material: naive CD4+ T cells sorted from blood. The subset here: CD45RA+ positively selected. The chain combines TRBV27 with TRBJ1-2; the match to TRBD1 covers 8 bases. This TCR derives from a woman in her twenties or thirties in good health. This CDR3 reads CASSRDRLFYGYTF. CDR3 coding DNA: TGTGCCAGCAGCAGGGACAGGTTATTCTATGGCTACACCTTC.